This T cell receptor (beta chain) emerged from a study of shared clonotypes between healthy human individuals. Overall study: Those who served as donors were a couple of women and three men between the ages of 18 and 49.

Source study methods: Owing to the provision of junction-only sequences devoid of quality scores by immunoSEQ, filtering differed. Data came from immunoSEQ multiplex PCR; TCRdb stores just in-frame clones and leaves some out. V and J calls and clone size are given by that table; D and trimming were obtained from the DNA. This table has more than 2 million clones, 95% appearing once. The donor population consisted of healthy HIV-negative adults with no recent acute infections or vaccinations. It was into CD45RA+ naive and CD45RA-negative memory subsets that the CD4+ cells were split. The CDR3 consists of 16 residues. The V gene end was trimmed by 3 bases and the J gene end by 0 bases; junction bases not matched to a gene: 6. Germline CDR1 KGHSH, CDR2 LQKENI.

Sequencing used naive CD4+ T cells sorted from blood. Subset indicated: CD45RA+ positively selected. The V call is TRBV18, the J call TRBJ1-1, with TRBD1 identical over 8 bases. The clonotype comes from a man in his late teens or twenties in good health. The CDR3 DNA sequence: TGTGCCAGCTCACCGGAGACAGGGGTCATGAACACTGAAGCTTTCTTT. Translated, it gives CASSPETGVMNTEAFF.